Listed below are T cell receptor beta chains from one sample, sequenced in a study of T cell repertoires in cytomegalovirus infection. The antigens of these receptors remain unknown. TCRdb reprocessed the reads via MiXCR and lists one record per CDR3 protein. The sample lists some 940,000 distinct CDR3 sequences; less than 40% were seen once. Sample: cultured CD8+ T cells from PBMCs, taken from culture after CMV antigen stimulation. Receptors originate from a human donor in good health (CMV status not recorded). Some clones in this sample may be carry-over from other donors' samples. CDR3s include the opening cysteine and the closing phenylalanine or tryptophan. A D gene is named only where the DNA matches it firmly. Clone size, where shown, is once, few, many, or a class for clones that have expanded.

>15|once|TRBJ2-1|TRBD2|TRBV4-1
TGCGCCAGCAGCCAAAGGAGCGGGGGGCTCAGTGAGCAGTTCTTC
CASSQRSGGLSEQFF
>16|NA|TRBJ2-1|TRBD1|TRBV5-1
TGCGCCAGCAGCTCGCGGGCAGGGGGCTTTGGAAATGAGCAGTTCTTC
CASSSRAGGFGNEQFF
>12|NA|TRBJ1-1|TRBD1|TRBV10-3
TGTGCCATCAGTAGAGACAGGGAGAGTTTTTGGTTT
CAISRDRESFWF
>16|NA|TRBJ2-3|NA|TRBV18
TGTGCCAGCTCACCACCGACGGGCACTCGCACAGATACGCAGTATTTT
CASSPPTGTRTDTQYF
>13|NA|TRBJ1-4|NA|TRBV7-9
TGTGCCAGCAGCTTAGTGACAGATGAAAAACTGTTTTTT
CASSLVTDEKLFF
>14|NA|TRBJ1-2|TRBD1|TRBV27
TGTGCCAGCAGTACTTGGGACAGGTCCTATGGCTACACCTTC
CASSTWDRSYGYTF
>14|NA|TRBJ1-2|TRBD1|TRBV6-5
TGTGCCAGCAGTCCGACAGGGCCGGCGGTTTCGGAAACCTTC
CASSPTGPAVSETF
>18|few|TRBJ2-1|TRBD2|TRBV5-4
TGTGCCAGCAGCTTGGGGGCCGGGACTAGCGGCTGGTACAATGAGCAGTTCTTC
CASSLGAGTSGWYNEQFF
>16|few|TRBJ2-1|TRBD2|TRBV5-4
TGTGCCAGCAGCGGGGGACTAGCGGGGGGGTCGGAGGAGCAGTTCTTC
CASSGGLAGGSEEQFF
>14|few|TRBJ2-1|NA|TRBV19
TGTGCCAGTAGTACCTTACATGGGGGGAATGAGCAGTTCTTC
CASSTLHGGNEQFF
>16|NA|TRBJ2-7|NA|TRBV27
TGTGCCAGCAGTTTAAATGGGGGCCCCTCAATCTACGAGCAGTACTTC
CASSLNGGPSIYEQYF
>16|NA|TRBJ1-5|NA|TRBV12-3/TRBV12-4
TGTGCCAGCAGTTTATACAGGATCGGGCGCAATCAGCCCCAGCATTTT
CASSLYRIGRNQPQHF
>12|NA|TRBJ1-1|NA|TRBV6-6
TGTGCCAGCAGAGGGGTCGGCACTGAAGCTTTCTTT
CASRGVGTEAFF
>15|NA|TRBJ1-5|NA|TRBV20-1
TGCAGTGCTAGCCTTCTCAGGGCCAGCAATCAGCCCCAGCATTTT
CSASLLRASNQPQHF
>16|few|TRBJ1-5|NA|TRBV7-9
TGTGCCAGCAGCTTAGTGGGGGAGAAGGGCAATCAGCCCCAGCATTTT
CASSLVGEKGNQPQHF
>14|NA|TRBJ1-6|NA|TRBV2
TGTGCCAGCAGTGACAGCAAACATAATTCACCCCTCCACTTT
CASSDSKHNSPLHF
>14|NA|TRBJ2-1|TRBD2|TRBV9
TGTGCCAGCAGCGATACTAGCGGGGTGGATGAGCAGTTCTTC
CASSDTSGVDEQFF